The next 6 T cell receptor beta chains were all read from a single sample in a study of shared clonotypes between healthy human individuals (dated by TCRdb to the early 2020s). CD8 naive samples were CD45RO-negative cells positively selected for CCR7, giving a CD45RA+CCR7+ population that excluded TemRA cells. Libraries were prepared through the immunoSEQ multiplex PCR assay. The immuneACCESS repertoire file appears here via TCRdb, limited to in-frame rearrangements. These files lack a portion of the clones; in checked studies, under half of the deficit traces to unresolved V genes, and the cause of the others is not known. The sample table lists millions of clones, just over 90% of them with a count of one. The ten largest clones add up to over 1.5% of the sample. Sequenced: naive CD8+ T cells from PBMCs. Read against the paper, the sample's cell subset or site label means: CD45RA+CCR7+. The origin of the receptors is a man aged 18-30 years in good health. Some clones in this sample may be carry-over from other donors' samples.

V gene TRBV28 combines with J gene TRBJ2-3, with D hard to call. The V gene's germline CDR1 is MDHEN and CDR2 SYDVKM. The CDR3 contains 13 residues. Trimming took 6 bases from V and 1 from J, leaving 8 bases between them. CDR3 residues: CASRGDRTDTQYF. The CDR3 DNA reads as TGTGCCAGCAGGGGTGACCGCACAGATACGCAGTATTTT.

J is TRBJ1-3 and V is TRBV7-2, with 7 bases fitting TRBD1. Germline CDR1 SGHTA, CDR2 FQGNSA. V lost 1 base and J lost 0; bases outside the gene matches: 6. This CDR3 comprises 17 residues. CDR3 sequence: CASSLVTGETSGNTIYF. The CDR3 coding sequence is TGTGCCAGCAGCTTAGTAACAGGGGAAACCTCTGGAAACACCATATATTTT.

The rearrangement uses TRBV2 and TRBJ2-7; 10 positions match TRBD2. The CDR3 sequence is 20 residues long. Germline trimming cut 4 bases from V and 2 bases from J; bases unmatched to any gene: 20. Germline V lookup: CDR1 SNHLY, CDR2 FYNNEI. As DNA, the CDR3 is TGTGCCAGCAGTGGGAAGTCTAGCGGGAGCGGATGGGGAGGCACCTACGAGCAGTACTTC. Its protein is CASSGKSSGSGWGGTYEQYF.

V and J are TRBV9 and TRBJ2-3; 7 nucleotides line up with TRBD2. CDR3 size: 16 residues. Germline lookup yields CDR1 SGDLS and CDR2 YYNGEE. Unmatched junction bases numbered 9, after V lost 2 bases and J lost 3 bases. The CDR3 bases are TGTGCCAGCAGCGTGGGGGGAGGGCCCGGTACAGATACGCAGTATTTT. Amino acid sequence: CASSVGGGPGTDTQYF.

The genes are TRBV27 and TRBJ1-5, with a weak D call TRBD1 (6 bases). The CDR3 extends over 13 amino acids. Deletions cut 8 bases from V and 8 bases from J, with 16 bases between. The V gene's germline CDR1 is MNHEY and CDR2 SMNVEV (reference sequence). The CDR3 sequence is CASGLEGVKPQHF. The CDR3 DNA reads TGTGCCAGCGGTCTGGAGGGGGTGAAGCCCCAGCATTTT.

The chain recombines TRBV11-2 with TRBJ2-1; TRBD2 matches at 8 bases. Germline-derived CDR1 and CDR2 are SGHAT and FQNNGV. The CDR3 runs to 17 residues. The V segment lost 5 bases and the J segment 10 bases; nucleotides outside the gene matches: 19. The CDR3, as DNA: TGTGCCAGCAGCCTGGAACCGGTTCTAGCGGGTTTCGGCGAGCAGTTCTTC. Translating gives CASSLEPVLAGFGEQFF.